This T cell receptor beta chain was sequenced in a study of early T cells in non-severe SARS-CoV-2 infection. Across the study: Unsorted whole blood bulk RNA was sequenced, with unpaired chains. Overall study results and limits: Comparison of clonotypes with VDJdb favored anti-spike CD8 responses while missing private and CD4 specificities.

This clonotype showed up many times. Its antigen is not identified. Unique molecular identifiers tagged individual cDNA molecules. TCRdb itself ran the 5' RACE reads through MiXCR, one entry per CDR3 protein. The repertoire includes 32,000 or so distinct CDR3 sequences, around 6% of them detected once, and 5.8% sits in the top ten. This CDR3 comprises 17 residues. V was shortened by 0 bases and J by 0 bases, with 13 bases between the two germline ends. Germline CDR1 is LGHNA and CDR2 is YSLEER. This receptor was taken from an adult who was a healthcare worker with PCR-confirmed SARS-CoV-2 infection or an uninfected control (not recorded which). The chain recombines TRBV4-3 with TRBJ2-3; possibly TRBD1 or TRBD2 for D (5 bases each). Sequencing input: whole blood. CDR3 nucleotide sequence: TGCGCCAGCAGCCAAGATCGGGGCACAGGTAGCACAGATACGCAGTATTTT. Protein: CASSQDRGTGSTDTQYF.